These T cell receptor beta chains were read from a single sample in a study of blood T cell repertoires in COVID-19. Only in-frame clones appear in the TCRdb table, and some are missing; sequencing was by immunoSEQ multiplex PCR. The sample shows about 500,000 clones, roughly nine tenths of them seen only once. Sequences were obtained from peripheral blood. Every receptor here comes from a man younger than 35 with COVID-19, enrolled during active disease. Both conserved end residues are part of each CDR3. D genes are given only for firm matches. Clone size, where shown, is once, few, many, or a class for clones that have expanded.

CDR3 protein: CASSQDSKNEQFF
CDR3 DNA: TGTGCCAGCAGCCAGGACTCGAAAAATGAGCAGTTCTTC
J gene: TRBJ2-1
clone size: .
V gene: TRBV7-9
D gene: .

CDR3 protein: CASSGQGALNTEAFF
CDR3 DNA: TGTGCCAGCAGCGGACAGGGGGCGTTGAACACTGAAGCTTTCTTT
J gene: TRBJ1-1
clone size: .
V gene: TRBV27
D gene: TRBD1

CDR3 protein: CASSLRDSGANVLTF
CDR3 DNA: TGTGCCAGCAGCTTACGGGACTCTGGGGCCAACGTCCTGACTTTC
J gene: TRBJ2-6
clone size: once
V gene: TRBV27
D gene: .

CDR3 protein: CASSPSGSGETQYF
CDR3 DNA: TGTGCCAGCAGCCCTAGCGGGAGTGGAGAGACCCAGTACTTC
J gene: TRBJ2-5
clone size: .
V gene: TRBV5-6
D gene: TRBD2

CDR3 protein: CASSLGQNYGYTF
CDR3 DNA: TGTGCCAGCAGCCTGGGACAGAACTATGGCTACACCTTC
J gene: TRBJ1-2
clone size: .
V gene: TRBV7-6
D gene: TRBD1

CDR3 protein: CASSDPLADSYNEQFF
CDR3 DNA: TGTGCCAGCAGCGACCCATTAGCGGACTCCTACAATGAGCAGTTCTTC
J gene: TRBJ2-1
clone size: .
V gene: TRBV7-6
D gene: .

CDR3 protein: CASSPARLAGQETQYF
CDR3 DNA: TGTGCCAGCAGCCCGGCTCGGCTAGCGGGGCAAGAGACCCAGTACTTC
J gene: TRBJ2-5
clone size: few
V gene: TRBV11-2
D gene: TRBD2

CDR3 protein: CAWRLGGAGGQPQHF
CDR3 DNA: TGTGCCTGGAGGTTAGGGGGCGCGGGTGGTCAGCCCCAGCATTTT
J gene: TRBJ1-5
clone size: once
V gene: TRBV30
D gene: TRBD1

CDR3 protein: CASSEKGSGVARSYEQYF
CDR3 DNA: TGTGCCAGCAGTGAAAAAGGGTCAGGTGTAGCGAGGAGCTACGAGCAGTACTTC
J gene: TRBJ2-7
clone size: .
V gene: TRBV6-1
D gene: .

CDR3 protein: CASRGTSGTQYF
CDR3 DNA: TGTGCCAGCAGGGGGACTAGCGGTACGCAGTATTTT
J gene: TRBJ2-3
clone size: .
V gene: TRBV6-5
D gene: TRBD2

CDR3 protein: CASSISGTGGINYGYTF
CDR3 DNA: TGTGCCAGTAGTATATCCGGGACAGGGGGTATCAACTATGGCTACACCTTC
J gene: TRBJ1-2
clone size: once
V gene: TRBV19
D gene: TRBD1

CDR3 protein: CASSGLAGDEKTQYF
CDR3 DNA: TGTGCCAGTAGCGGACTAGCGGGAGACGAAAAGACCCAGTACTTC
J gene: TRBJ2-5
clone size: .
V gene: TRBV19
D gene: TRBD2

CDR3 protein: CASSLASAANTGELFF
CDR3 DNA: TGTGCCAGCAGCTTAGCGTCTGCAGCGAACACCGGGGAGCTGTTTTTT
J gene: TRBJ2-2
clone size: .
V gene: TRBV7-6
D gene: .

CDR3 protein: CASSTPGVAF
CDR3 DNA: TGTGCCAGCAGTACCCCGGGGGTTGCCTTC
J gene: TRBJ1-2
clone size: .
V gene: TRBV2
D gene: .

CDR3 protein: CASSLAGLAGQETQYF
CDR3 DNA: TGCGCCAGCAGCTTGGCGGGACTAGCGGGACAAGAGACCCAGTACTTC
J gene: TRBJ2-5
clone size: once
V gene: TRBV5-1
D gene: TRBD2

CDR3 protein: CASSPNNEQFF
CDR3 DNA: TGCGCCAGCAGCCCTAACAATGAGCAGTTCTTC
J gene: TRBJ2-1
clone size: .
V gene: TRBV5-1
D gene: .

CDR3 protein: CASSPSGKGTGELFF
CDR3 DNA: TGCGCCAGCAGCCCCAGCGGGAAAGGGACCGGGGAGCTGTTTTTT
J gene: TRBJ2-2
clone size: few
V gene: TRBV10-2
D gene: TRBD2

CDR3 protein: CASSWGVQLNTEAFF
CDR3 DNA: TGTGCCAGCAGCTGGGGGGTACAGTTGAACACTGAAGCTTTCTTT
J gene: TRBJ1-1
clone size: .
V gene: TRBV5-6
D gene: .

CDR3 protein: CATRQYQETQYF
CDR3 DNA: TGTGCCACCCGACAGTACCAAGAGACCCAGTACTTC
J gene: TRBJ2-5
clone size: .
V gene: TRBV6-5
D gene: .

CDR3 protein: CASGLVVARQGDSGNQPQHF
CDR3 DNA: TGTGCTAGTGGTTTGGTAGTAGCGAGACAGGGTGATTCGGGCAATCAGCCCCAGCATTTT
J gene: TRBJ1-5
clone size: .
V gene: TRBV12-5
D gene: TRBD1

CDR3 protein: CASSPGTLNTEAFF
CDR3 DNA: TGTGCCAGCAGCCCCGGGACACTAAACACTGAAGCTTTCTTT
J gene: TRBJ1-1
clone size: .
V gene: TRBV6-2/TRBV6-3
D gene: .

CDR3 protein: CASSLGGGGQPQHF
CDR3 DNA: TGTGCCAGCAGCTTAGGGGGGGGTGGTCAGCCCCAGCATTTT
J gene: TRBJ1-5
clone size: .
V gene: TRBV5-6
D gene: .

CDR3 protein: CASSPTHLTSGRSPWPFF
CDR3 DNA: TGTGCCAGCAGTCCGACTCACCTGACTAGCGGGAGAAGCCCTTGGCCGTTCTTC
J gene: TRBJ2-1
clone size: .
V gene: TRBV6-6
D gene: TRBD2

CDR3 protein: CASSYGQGSYGYTF
CDR3 DNA: TGTGCCAGCAGTTATGGTCAGGGGTCCTATGGCTACACCTTC
J gene: TRBJ1-2
clone size: .
V gene: TRBV6-6
D gene: .

CDR3 protein: CASSLAGIETQYF
CDR3 DNA: TGTGCCAGCAGCTTGGCAGGGATCGAGACCCAGTACTTC
J gene: TRBJ2-5
clone size: .
V gene: TRBV5-5
D gene: .

CDR3 protein: CASSLTVPGSYNEQFF
CDR3 DNA: TGTGCCAGCAGCCTGACAGTTCCAGGCTCCTACAATGAGCAGTTCTTC
J gene: TRBJ2-1
clone size: once
V gene: TRBV13
D gene: .

CDR3 protein: CASSPQRDSITDTQYF
CDR3 DNA: TGTGCCAGCAGCCCGCAACGGGACTCCATCACAGATACGCAGTATTTT
J gene: TRBJ2-3
clone size: .
V gene: TRBV11-2
D gene: .

CDR3 protein: CASGLGTGTQYF
CDR3 DNA: TGTGCTAGTGGTTTGGGGACAGGTACGCAGTATTTT
J gene: TRBJ2-3
clone size: .
V gene: TRBV12-5
D gene: TRBD1

CDR3 protein: CASSPTQGGRSGNTIYF
CDR3 DNA: TGTGCCAGCAGCCCTACCCAGGGCGGGAGATCTGGAAACACCATATATTTT
J gene: TRBJ1-3
clone size: .
V gene: TRBV7-6
D gene: .

CDR3 protein: CASSLKGAGAIPGYGYTF
CDR3 DNA: TGTGCCAGCAGCTTGAAGGGGGCAGGGGCCATTCCGGGCTATGGCTACACCTTC
J gene: TRBJ1-2
clone size: .
V gene: TRBV5-4
D gene: TRBD1

CDR3 protein: CASRDRVTETQYF
CDR3 DNA: TGTGCCAGCCGGGACAGGGTAACGGAGACCCAGTACTTC
J gene: TRBJ2-5
clone size: .
V gene: TRBV19
D gene: TRBD1

CDR3 protein: CASSFGVAGASYEQYF
CDR3 DNA: TGTGCCAGCAGTTTCGGGGTGGCGGGAGCCTCGTACGAGCAGTACTTC
J gene: TRBJ2-7
clone size: .
V gene: TRBV7-8
D gene: TRBD2

CDR3 protein: CASSPTGGRQETQYF
CDR3 DNA: TGTGCCAGCAGCCCCACAGGGGGAAGACAAGAGACCCAGTACTTC
J gene: TRBJ2-5
clone size: .
V gene: TRBV3-1/TRBV3-2
D gene: TRBD1

CDR3 protein: CASGGATDTQYF
CDR3 DNA: TGTGCTAGTGGTGGGGCCACAGATACGCAGTATTTT
J gene: TRBJ2-3
clone size: .
V gene: TRBV12-5
D gene: .

CDR3 protein: CASSFRASGVSSYNEQFF
CDR3 DNA: TGTGCCAGCAGCTTTAGGGCTAGCGGGGTAAGCTCCTACAATGAGCAGTTCTTC
J gene: TRBJ2-1
clone size: .
V gene: TRBV7-6
D gene: TRBD2

CDR3 protein: CASSFYGTSGSPFF
CDR3 DNA: TGCGCCAGCAGTTTCTACGGGACTAGCGGGAGCCCGTTCTTC
J gene: TRBJ2-1
clone size: .
V gene: TRBV5-1
D gene: TRBD2

CDR3 protein: CASSQGEASGSYEQYF
CDR3 DNA: TGTGCCAGCAGCCAGGGCGAGGCTAGCGGGTCCTACGAGCAGTACTTC
J gene: TRBJ2-7
clone size: once
V gene: TRBV3-1/TRBV3-2
D gene: TRBD2

CDR3 protein: CASSQSLGFEQYF
CDR3 DNA: TGTGCCAGCAGTCAAAGTCTCGGGTTCGAGCAGTACTTC
J gene: TRBJ2-7
clone size: .
V gene: TRBV27
D gene: .

CDR3 protein: CASRDYFVYEQYF
CDR3 DNA: TGCGCCAGCAGGGACTATTTTGTCTACGAGCAGTACTTC
J gene: TRBJ2-7
clone size: .
V gene: TRBV10-2
D gene: .

CDR3 protein: CATTVVFDRGVSPLHF
CDR3 DNA: TGTGCCACCACAGTTGTTTTCGACAGGGGGGTTTCACCCCTCCACTTT
J gene: TRBJ1-6
clone size: .
V gene: TRBV24-1
D gene: TRBD1